This T cell receptor (beta chain) was retrieved from a study of identical twins (dated by TCRdb to between 2015 and 2016). With regard to the full study: The study deep-sequenced TCR alpha and beta repertoires from monozygotic twins, unrelated adults of various ages and cord blood to test whether fetal clonotypes persist. To rule out contamination, replicate twin experiments were performed at different times with different library preparation protocols.

Beyond this particular receptor, the publication reports: Out-of-frame TCR alpha sequences shared between twins showed an excess of low generation-probability sequences compared with coincidental sharing between unrelated individuals. In monozygotic twins, out-of-frame TCR alpha sharing was systematically underestimated by recombination models, although the models agreed with sharing between unrelated individuals. Fewer insertions were carried by abundant cord blood beta clonotypes; a weaker similar trend was observed in young adult naive repertoires, while no such trend was observed in memory repertoires. Zero-insertion analyses could be partly confounded by invariant T cells such as MAIT and iNKT, although diverse VJ usage argued against such confounding for most clonotypes. Excess twin sharing in beta out-of-frame sequences was weaker because fewer shared sequences lowered the signal-to-noise ratio. Because the same donors could not be followed over many years, the conclusions relied on cross-sectional statistical analysis.

Receptor libraries were prepared by 5' RACE. The data were produced on an Illumina HiSeq 2000. Template switching added a universal primer binding site, and the final cDNA carried a unique molecular identifier that allowed TCR cDNA molecules to be counted accurately. Specific primers in the conserved constant-segment region were used to synthesize first-strand cDNA for TCR alpha and beta chains. To control for contamination, each cDNA library was double barcoded with a SMART-Mk sample barcode plus Illumina barcodes. TruSeq adapter sequences, together with Illumina sample barcodes, were added in two successive PCR steps. Sequencing of the TCR alpha and beta cDNA libraries was done on the Illumina HiSeq platform using custom primers. In the original analysis: MiGEC processed the raw reads to extract unique molecular identifiers, while MiXCR was used to determine the CDR3 positions. For each individual, recombination models were inferred using an EM algorithm with the repgenHMM and IGoR tools. Shared clonotypes were analyzed with the tcR package in R, and sharing was normalized by the product of cloneset sizes. To study raw recombination free of thymic and clonal selection effects, out-of-frame nonproductive sequences were analyzed. TCRdb cleaned the public reads at Q25 with fastp, built clones with MiXCR and kept in-frame beta chains. Entries are consolidated by CDR3 protein sequence, retaining the most common genes and DNA. The V and J calls follow TCRdb's processing rather than the paper's. This sample gives about 810,000 distinct CDR3 sequences in total; 10% to 15% of them show up just once. The top ten hold around 1.5% of the sample.

Turning to this clonotype: The target of this receptor is not known. No base quality values were provided; no much bigger clone lies one nucleotide off.

Every donor in the study was a healthy Caucasian. The twin cohort consisted of three pairs of female monozygotic twins, all aged about 18 to 29 years. Peripheral blood mononuclear cells were the source from which RNA for the TCR libraries was isolated. The V end gives up 7 bases and the J end 3 bases, leaving 9 bases in the junction not matched to a gene. The CDR3 goes from the cysteine to the phenylalanine over 16 residues. This entry keeps only the CDR3 DNA: 48 bases, framed from base 1. CDR1 and CDR2 were assigned from the germline V gene as SNHLY and FYNNEI. The same sample was also studied in work on yellow fever vaccine responses in identical twins. From the second report: According to the authors, in identical twins the way T cells responded to vaccination appeared partly convergent and partly personalized. In identical twins, the study followed T cell clones that responded to the vaccine with precision.

The specimen sequenced was PBMCs. The rearrangement joined TRBV2 to TRBJ2-2; TRBD2 fits 9 bases in the junction. The source is a woman under 30 in good health. The nucleotide sequence is TGTGCCAGCACCCCAGGACTAGCGTTTGACACCGGGGAGCTGTTTTTT. Its protein product is CASTPGLAFDTGELFF.